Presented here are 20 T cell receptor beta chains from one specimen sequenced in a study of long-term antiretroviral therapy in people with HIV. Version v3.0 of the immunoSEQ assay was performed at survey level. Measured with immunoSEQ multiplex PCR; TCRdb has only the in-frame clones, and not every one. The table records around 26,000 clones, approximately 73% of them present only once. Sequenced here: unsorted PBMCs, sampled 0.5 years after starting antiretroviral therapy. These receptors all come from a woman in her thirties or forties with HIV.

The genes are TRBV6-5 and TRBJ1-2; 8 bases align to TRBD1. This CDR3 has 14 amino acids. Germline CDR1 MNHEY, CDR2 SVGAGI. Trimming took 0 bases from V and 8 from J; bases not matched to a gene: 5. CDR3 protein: CASSYSVRGQGYTF. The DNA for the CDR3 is TGTGCCAGCAGTTACTCGGTCAGGGGGCAAGGCTACACCTTC.

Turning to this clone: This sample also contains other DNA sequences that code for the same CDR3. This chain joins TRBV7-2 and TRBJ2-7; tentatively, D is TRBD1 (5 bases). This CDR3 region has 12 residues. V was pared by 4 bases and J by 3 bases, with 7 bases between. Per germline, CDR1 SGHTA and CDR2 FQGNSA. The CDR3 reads CASSSTGYEQYF. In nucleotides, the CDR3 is TGTGCCAGCAGCTCCACAGGCTACGAGCAGTACTTC.

CDR3 sequence reads: CASSSGTSGRQETQYF. CDR3 in DNA: TGTGCCAGCAGCTCCGGGACTAGCGGGCGCCAAGAGACCCAGTACTTC. The chain links TRBV7-3 to TRBJ2-5, with 12 bases aligning to TRBD2. Trimming removed 4 bases from V and 1 base from J; junction bases left unmatched: 4. The CDR3 spans 16 residues. Germline CDR1 is SGHTA and CDR2 is FQGTGA.

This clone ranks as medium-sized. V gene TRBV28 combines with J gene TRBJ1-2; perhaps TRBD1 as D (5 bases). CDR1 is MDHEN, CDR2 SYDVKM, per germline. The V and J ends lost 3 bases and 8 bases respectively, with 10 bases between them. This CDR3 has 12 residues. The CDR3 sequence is CASSFGGKGYTF. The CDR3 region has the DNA TGTGCCAGCAGTTTCGGGGGAAAAGGCTACACCTTC.

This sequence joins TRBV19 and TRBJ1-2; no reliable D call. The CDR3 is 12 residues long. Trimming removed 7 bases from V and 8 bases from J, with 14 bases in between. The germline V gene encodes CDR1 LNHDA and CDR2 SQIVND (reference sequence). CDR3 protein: CASKDAREGYTF. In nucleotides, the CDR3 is TGTGCCAGTAAAGACGCGAGGGAGGGCTACACCTTC.

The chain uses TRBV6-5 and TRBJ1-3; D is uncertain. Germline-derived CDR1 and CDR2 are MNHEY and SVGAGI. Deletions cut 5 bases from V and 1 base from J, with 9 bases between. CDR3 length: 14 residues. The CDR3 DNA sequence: TGTGCCAGCAGTAGGGATTTATCTGGAAACACCATATATTTT. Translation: CASSRDLSGNTIYF.

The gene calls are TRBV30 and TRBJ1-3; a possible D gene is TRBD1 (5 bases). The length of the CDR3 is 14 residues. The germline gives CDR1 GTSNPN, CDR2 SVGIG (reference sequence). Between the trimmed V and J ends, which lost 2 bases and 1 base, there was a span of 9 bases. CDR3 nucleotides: TGTGCCTGGAGTAGGGGCAGATCTGGAAACACCATATATTTT. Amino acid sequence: CAWSRGRSGNTIYF.

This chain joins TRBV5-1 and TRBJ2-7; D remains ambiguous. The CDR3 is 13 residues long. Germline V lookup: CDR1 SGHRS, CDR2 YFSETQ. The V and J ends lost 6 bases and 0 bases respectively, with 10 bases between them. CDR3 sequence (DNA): TGCGCCAGCACGTTCCCAGACTCCTACGAGCAGTACTTC. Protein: CASTFPDSYEQYF. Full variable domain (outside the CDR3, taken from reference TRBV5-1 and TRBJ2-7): KAGVTQTPRYLIKTRGQQVTLSCSPISGHRSVSWYQQTPGQGLQFLFEYFSETQRNKGNFPGRFSGRQFSNSRSEMNVSTLELGDSALYLCASTFPDSYEQYFGPGTRLTVT.

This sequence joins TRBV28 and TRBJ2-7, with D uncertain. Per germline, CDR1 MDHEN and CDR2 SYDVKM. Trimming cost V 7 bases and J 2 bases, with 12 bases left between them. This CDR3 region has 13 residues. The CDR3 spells CASTATIPYEQYF. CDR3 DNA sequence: TGTGCCAGCACCGCGACAATACCCTACGAGCAGTACTTC.

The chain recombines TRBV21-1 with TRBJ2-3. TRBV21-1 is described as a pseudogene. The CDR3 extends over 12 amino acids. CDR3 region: CASRGDTDTQYF. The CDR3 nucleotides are TGTGCCAGCAGGGGGGACACAGATACGCAGTATTTT.

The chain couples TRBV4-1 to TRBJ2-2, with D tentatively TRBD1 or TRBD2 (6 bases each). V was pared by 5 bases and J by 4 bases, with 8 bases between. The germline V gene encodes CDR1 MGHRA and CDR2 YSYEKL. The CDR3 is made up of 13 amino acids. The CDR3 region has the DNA TGCGCCAGCAGCGGGGGGCCCACCGGGGAGCTGTTTTTT. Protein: CASSGGPTGELFF.

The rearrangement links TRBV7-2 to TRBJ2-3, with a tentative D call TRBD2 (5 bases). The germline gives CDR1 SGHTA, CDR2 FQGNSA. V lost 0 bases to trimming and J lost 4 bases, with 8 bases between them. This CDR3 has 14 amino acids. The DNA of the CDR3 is TGTGCCAGCAGCTTAGCTCTGGAGGCAGATACGCAGTATTTT. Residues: CASSLALEADTQYF.

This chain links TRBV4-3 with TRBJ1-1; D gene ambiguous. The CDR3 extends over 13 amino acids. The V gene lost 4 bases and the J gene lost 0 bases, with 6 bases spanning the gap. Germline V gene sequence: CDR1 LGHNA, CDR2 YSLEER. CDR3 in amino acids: CASSPLMNTEAFF. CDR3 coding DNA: TGCGCCAGCAGCCCGTTGATGAACACTGAAGCTTTCTTT.

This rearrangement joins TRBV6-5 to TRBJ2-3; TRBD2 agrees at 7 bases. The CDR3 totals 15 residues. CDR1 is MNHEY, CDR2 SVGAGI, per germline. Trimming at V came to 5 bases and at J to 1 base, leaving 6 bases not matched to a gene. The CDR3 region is CASSQWLAGTDTQYF. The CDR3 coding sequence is TGTGCCAGCAGTCAATGGCTAGCGGGCACAGATACGCAGTATTTT.

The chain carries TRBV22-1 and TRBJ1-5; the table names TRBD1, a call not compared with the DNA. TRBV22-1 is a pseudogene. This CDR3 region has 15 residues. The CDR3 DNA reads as TGTCCTGGGAGCGCCGGGGACAGGGGGCTCCGTCCCCAGCATTTT. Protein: CPGSAGDRGLRPQHF.

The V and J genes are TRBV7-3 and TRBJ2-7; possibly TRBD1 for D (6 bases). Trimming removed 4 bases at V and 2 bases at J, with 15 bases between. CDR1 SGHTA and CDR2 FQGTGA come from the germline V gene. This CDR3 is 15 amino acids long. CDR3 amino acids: CASSSPQGWAYEQYF. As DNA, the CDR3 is TGTGCCAGCAGCTCCCCCCAGGGGTGGGCCTACGAGCAGTACTTC.

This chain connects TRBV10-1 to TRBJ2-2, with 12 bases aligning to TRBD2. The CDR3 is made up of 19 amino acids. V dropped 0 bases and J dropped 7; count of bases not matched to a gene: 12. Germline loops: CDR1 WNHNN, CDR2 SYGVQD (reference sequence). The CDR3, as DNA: TGCGCCAGCAGTGAGTCGACCCGGCTAGCGGGGGGGCCGGTCGGGGAGCTGTTTTTT. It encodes CASSESTRLAGGPVGELFF.

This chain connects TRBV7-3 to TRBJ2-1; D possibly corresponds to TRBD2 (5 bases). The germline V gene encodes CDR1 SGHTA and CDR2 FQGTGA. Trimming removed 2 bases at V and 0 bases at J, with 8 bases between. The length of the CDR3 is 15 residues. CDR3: CASSLVGSSYNEQFF. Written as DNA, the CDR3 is TGTGCCAGCAGCTTAGTAGGGAGCTCCTACAATGAGCAGTTCTTC.

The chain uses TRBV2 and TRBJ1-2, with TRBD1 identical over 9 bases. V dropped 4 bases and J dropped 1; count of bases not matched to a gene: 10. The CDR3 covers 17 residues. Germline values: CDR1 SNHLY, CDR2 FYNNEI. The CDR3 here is CASSVEDRGSDNYGYTF. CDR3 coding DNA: TGTGCCAGCAGTGTAGAGGACAGGGGATCCGATAACTATGGCTACACCTTC.

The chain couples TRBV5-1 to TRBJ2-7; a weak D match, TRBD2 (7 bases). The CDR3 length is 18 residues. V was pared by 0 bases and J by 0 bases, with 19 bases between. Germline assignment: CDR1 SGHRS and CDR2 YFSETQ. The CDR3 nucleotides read TGCGCCAGCAGCTTGGCACAGGGAGGGGGGCCGAGCTCCTACGAGCAGTACTTC. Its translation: CASSLAQGGGPSSYEQYF. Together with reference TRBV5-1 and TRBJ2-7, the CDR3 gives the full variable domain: KAGVTQTPRYLIKTRGQQVTLSCSPISGHRSVSWYQQTPGQGLQFLFEYFSETQRNKGNFPGRFSGRQFSNSRSEMNVSTLELGDSALYLCASSLAQGGGPSSYEQYFGPGTRLTVT.